This entry features one T cell receptor (beta chain) sequence. TCRdb keeps only in-frame clones here, not all; method: immunoSEQ multiplex PCR. The data contain about 120,000 clones, roughly 84% of them singletons. This sample was taken from a study of blood T cell repertoires in COVID-19. Study information: PBMCs, B-cell-depleted T cells, or T cells were the source of the cDNA or gDNA that made up the material.

The germline V gene encodes CDR1 LGHDT and CDR2 YNNKEL (reference sequence). V lost 4 bases and J lost 4, with 14 bases in between. The length of the CDR3 is 15 residues. The chain employs TRBV3-1 (or the pseudogene TRBV3-2) and TRBJ2-1; weak D call: TRBD1 (5 bases). Sequenced input: PBMCs or T cells enriched from blood (not recorded which). The clonotype comes from a woman in her twenties or thirties who had recovered from COVID-19. Here the CDR3 reads CASSRGRQGYNEQFF. DNA for the CDR3: TGTGCCAGCAGCCGTGGGCGCCAGGGATACAATGAGCAGTTCTTC.